The 26 T cell receptor beta chains presented below share a single source sample, sequenced in a study of CD8 T cells in ankylosing spondylitis. TCRdb processed the 5' RACE reads anew with MiXCR; each CDR3 protein has one entry. The sample consists of around 250,000 distinct CDR3 sequences, over 8.5% of them appearing once. Sequenced sample: blood, either unsorted or a sorted T cell fraction (not recorded which). The origin of the receptors is a male donor with ankylosing spondylitis or in good health (not recorded which).

This clonotype was detected many times. J is TRBJ1-5 and V is TRBV29-1, with D hard to call. Between the trimmed V and J ends, which lost 2 bases and 4 bases, there was a span of 9 bases. The CDR3 has 13 amino acids. Germline loops: CDR1 SQVTM, CDR2 ANQGSEA. For the CDR3, the DNA is TGCAGCGTTGAATTTTTCCCGAATCAGCCCCAGCATTTT. This sequence encodes CSVEFFPNQPQHF.

This clonotype occurred a few times. The V call is TRBV7-9, the J call TRBJ1-2; D remains unclear. The V gene lost 1 base and the J gene lost 5 bases, with 17 bases spanning the gap. This CDR3 has 16 amino acids. Per germline, CDR1 SEHNR and CDR2 FQNEAQ (reference sequence). The CDR3 DNA follows: TGTGCCAGCAGCTTAGAAGGTTCCTTTGTTATGTATGGCTACACCTTC. Its translation is CASSLEGSFVMYGYTF. The full variable domain, completed using reference TRBV7-9 and TRBJ1-2, is DTGVSQNPRHKITKRGQNVTFRCDPISEHNRLYWYRQTLGQGPEFLTYFQNEAQLEKSRLLSDRFSAERPKGSFSTLEIQRTEQGDSAMYLCASSLEGSFVMYGYTFGSGTRLTVV.

This clonotype was recorded at least ten times. This rearrangement joins TRBV5-8 to TRBJ2-3, with a tentative D call TRBD1 (6 bases). The germline V gene has CDR1 SGHTS and CDR2 YDEGEE. V was trimmed by 4 bases and J by 5 bases, leaving 11 bases between them. The CDR3 loop spans 13 amino acids. The CDR3 protein is CASSPFRGDTQYF. In nucleotides, the CDR3 is TGTGCCAGCAGCCCCTTCAGGGGAGATACGCAGTATTTT.

This clonotype has at least ten counts. The rearrangement joins TRBV4-1 to TRBJ2-7; no clear D. The germline V gene encodes CDR1 MGHRA and CDR2 YSYEKL. V was shortened by 8 bases and J by 3 bases, with 2 bases between the two germline ends. The CDR3 totals 9 residues. Written as DNA, the CDR3 is TGCGCCAGCGGCTACGAGCAGTACTTC. This codes for CASGYEQYF.

The chain couples TRBV5-1 to TRBJ2-7; perhaps TRBD2 as D (6 bases). This CDR3 spans 14 amino acids. Looked up from germline, CDR1 is SGHRS and CDR2 is YFSETQ. Trimming stripped 1 base from V and 1 base from J, with 9 bases between. As DNA, the CDR3 is TGCGCCAGCAGCTTGCGGGAGTTTTCCTACGAGCAGTACTTC. Protein sequence: CASSLREFSYEQYF.

This chain joins TRBV12-3 or TRBV12-4 and TRBJ1-2; D may be TRBD1 (6 bases). Trimming took 10 bases from V and 4 from J, leaving 25 bases between them. The CDR3 consists of 16 residues. In DNA, the CDR3 is TGTGCCAACAACTTACAGGGTTCGGGAATGGGCTATGGCTACACCTTC. As protein: CANNLQGSGMGYGYTF.

This clonotype was seen at least ten times. This chain uses TRBV12-3 or TRBV12-4 with TRBJ1-2, with D maybe TRBD1 (5 bases). The CDR3 contains 13 residues. Between the trimmed V and J ends, which lost 5 bases and 2 bases, there was a span of 9 bases. Here the CDR3 reads CASSQGRNYGYTF. Written as DNA, the CDR3 is TGTGCCAGCAGTCAGGGCCGAAACTATGGCTACACCTTC.

This clonotype was recorded many times. This sequence joins TRBV15 and TRBJ1-1; D perhaps matches TRBD1 (5 bases). The CDR3 sequence is 13 residues long. V gave up 8 bases and J gave up 0 bases, with 10 bases separating them. Per germline, CDR1 LNHNV and CDR2 YYDKDF (reference sequence). The CDR3 nucleotides are TGTGCCACCCGGGCAGGGATGAACACTGAAGCTTTCTTT. Protein sequence: CATRAGMNTEAFF.

This clonotype was detected ten times or more. The chain links TRBV28 to TRBJ2-3; a weak D match, TRBD2 (5 bases). There are 14 residues in the CDR3. V lost 6 bases, J lost 4 bases, and 14 bases lay in between. Germline CDR1 reads MDHEN; CDR2 reads SYDVKM. The chain's CDR3 is CASRDLLQSDTQYF. CDR3 DNA: TGTGCCAGCAGGGACTTGCTGCAGTCAGATACGCAGTATTTT.

This clonotype was detected many times. The chain links TRBV5-1 to TRBJ2-7, with 7 nucleotides matching TRBD1. CDR3 length: 15 residues. Looked up from germline, CDR1 is SGHRS and CDR2 is YFSETQ. V gave up 7 bases and J gave up 4 bases; unmatched junction bases: 14. Here the CDR3 DNA reads TGCGCCAGCTCGCCCAGACAGGGCACGGATTACGAGCAGTACTTC. Protein: CASSPRQGTDYEQYF.

This clonotype was counted ten times or more. This chain connects TRBV10-3 to TRBJ2-2; the D is unclear. V gave up 6 bases and J gave up 5 bases, with 7 bases separating them. The CDR3 is 12 amino acids. CDR1 is ENHRY and CDR2 is SYGVKD in the germline V gene. In nucleotides, the CDR3 is TGTGCCATCAGGGGAAGTACCGGGGAGCTGTTTTTT. Protein product: CAIRGSTGELFF.

This clonotype came up many times. This chain uses TRBV20-1 with TRBJ2-1, with D perhaps matching TRBD2 (6 bases). Germline V gene sequence: CDR1 DFQATT, CDR2 SNEGSKA (reference sequence). The length of the CDR3 is 14 residues. Deletions cut 0 bases from V and 7 bases from J, with 13 bases between. This CDR3 reads CSARDRAGLNEQFF. Here the CDR3 DNA reads TGCAGTGCTAGAGATCGGGCGGGGCTTAATGAGCAGTTCTTC.

This clonotype was seen many times. The CDR3 loop reads CASSYSAYNEQFF. DNA for the CDR3: TGTGCCAGCAGTTATAGTGCCTACAATGAGCAGTTCTTC. The chain joins TRBV12-3 or TRBV12-4 to TRBJ2-1; D not resolved. The CDR3 totals 13 residues. The germline V and J ends were trimmed by 4 bases and 2 bases, with 6 bases remaining between them.

This clonotype was seen ten or more times. The V call is TRBV7-3, the J call TRBJ2-7, with TRBD2 identical over 8 bases. V shed 5 bases, J shed 4 bases, and the junction held 10 bases outside the gene matches. This CDR3 has 15 residues. In germline, CDR1 is SGHTA, CDR2 FQGTGA. The CDR3 DNA reads TGTGCCAGCAGCCCCGGCGGGGGGTTAACTTACGAGCAGTACTTC. Translation gives CASSPGGGLTYEQYF. The whole variable domain, remainder taken from reference TRBV7-3 and TRBJ2-7, is GAGVSQTPSNKVTEKGKYVELRCDPISGHTALYWYRQSLGQGPEFLIYFQGTGAADDSGLPNDRFFAVRPEGSVSTLKIQRTERGDSAVYLCASSPGGGLTYEQYFGPGTRLTVT.

This clonotype has at least ten counts. The chain recombines TRBV12-3 or TRBV12-4 with TRBJ2-2; D remains unclear. CDR3 length: 13 amino acids. V was cut by 6 bases and J by 4 bases, with 9 bases left in between. The CDR3 loop is CASSSSRTGELFF. The CDR3 DNA reads TGTGCCAGCAGCTCGTCTCGCACCGGGGAGCTGTTTTTT.

This clonotype has ten or more counts. At one end the junction does not follow the germline gene, possibly because of a read error. The V call is TRBV5-1, the J call TRBJ2-2; the match to TRBD2 covers 8 bases. CDR1 and CDR2 from the germline V gene are SGHRS and YFSETQ. The CDR3 is 15 residues long. This chain's CDR3 is CASSLDRGGTGELFF. The CDR3 coding sequence is TGTGCCAGCAGCTTAGATCGGGGGGGAACCGGGGAGCTGTTTTTT.

This chain links TRBV28 with TRBJ2-5; D is possibly TRBD2 (6 bases). Trimming took 6 bases from V and 5 from J, leaving 19 bases between them. CDR3 length equals 15 residues. Germline CDR1 and CDR2: MDHEN and SYDVKM. CDR3 coding DNA: TGTGCCAGCAGCCCCAATAGGGGAGGTGGTGAGACCCAGTACTTC. It translates to CASSPNRGGGETQYF. The complete variable domain, with remaining parts taken from reference TRBV28 and TRBJ2-5, reads DVKVTQSSRYLVKRTGEKVFLECVQDMDHENMFWYRQDPGLGLRLIYFSYDVKMKEKGDIPEGYSVSREKKERFSLILESASTNQTSMYLCASSPNRGGGETQYFGPGTRLLVL.

This clonotype came up many times. V gene TRBV5-6 combines with J gene TRBJ2-7; TRBD2 agrees at 7 bases. The CDR3 length is 14 residues. Germline assignment: CDR1 SGHDT and CDR2 YYEEEE. Unmatched junction bases numbered 7, after V lost 3 bases and J lost 4 bases. The CDR3 here is CASSWAGRWYEQYF. CDR3 sequence (DNA): TGTGCCAGCAGCTGGGCCGGGAGGTGGTACGAGCAGTACTTC.

In its sample, this clonotype was seen many times. The chain combines TRBV5-1 with TRBJ1-1; TRBD1 is a possible D gene (6 bases). The V gene's germline CDR1 is SGHRS and CDR2 YFSETQ. V lost 0 bases and J lost 5, with 17 bases in between. CDR3 length: 16 residues. This CDR3 reads CASSLEGDIHTTEAFF. The CDR3 nucleotides are TGCGCCAGCAGCTTGGAGGGGGACATTCATACAACTGAAGCTTTCTTT.

The V gene is TRBV12-3 or TRBV12-4, the J gene TRBJ2-2; D perhaps matches TRBD2 (7 bases). The ends were cut back, 7 bases at V and 6 bases at J, with 15 bases in the middle. The CDR3 extends over 14 amino acids. CDR3 loop: CASKGGLAPGELFF. The CDR3 nucleotides read TGTGCCAGCAAGGGGGGGCTAGCCCCCGGGGAGCTGTTTTTT.

V usage is TRBV28 and J usage is TRBJ1-1; 9 bases fit TRBD1. The trim removed 11 bases at V and 11 bases at J, leaving 9 bases unmatched. The CDR3 runs 11 residues. Germline V gives CDR1 MDHEN, CDR2 SYDVKM. CDR3 DNA sequence: TGTGCCGCATCCCGGGACAGGGCCGCTTTCTTT. It is translated as CAASRDRAAFF.

This clonotype was seen many times. This chain joins TRBV24-1 and TRBJ2-2; 12 bases line up with TRBD1. The CDR3 is made up of 16 amino acids. V lost 3 bases and J lost 6; bases outside the gene matches: 4. The germline CDR1 and CDR2 sequences are KGHDR and SFDVKD. The CDR3 loop reads CATSDPGTGGPGELFF. The CDR3 DNA follows: TGTGCCACCAGTGATCCCGGGACAGGGGGCCCCGGGGAGCTGTTTTTT.

This clonotype was seen many times. The chain employs TRBV6-1 and TRBJ2-2; 9 bases map to TRBD2. J lost 3 bases, V lost 6 bases, and 8 bases had no gene match. The CDR3 contains 16 residues. The germline V gene encodes CDR1 MNHNS and CDR2 SASEGT. The CDR3, as DNA: TGTGCCAGCAGCCGCGTAGCGGGAGCCTACACCGGGGAGCTGTTTTTT. Its translation is CASSRVAGAYTGELFF.

This clonotype was found many times. This chain links TRBV3-1 with TRBJ2-1; D is possibly TRBD2 (7 bases). Deletions cut 0 bases from V and 4 bases from J, with 19 bases between. Germline V CDR1 and CDR2: LGHDT, YNNKEL (reference sequence). This CDR3 contains 18 residues. The CDR3 sequence: CASSQDGGGARAYNEQFF. The CDR3 region has the DNA TGTGCCAGCAGCCAAGATGGAGGGGGGGCTCGGGCTTACAATGAGCAGTTCTTC.

There are a few counts of this clonotype. The chain has TRBV11-2 and TRBJ1-1; D unclear. The CDR3 spans 16 residues. V was trimmed by 5 bases and J by 0 bases, leaving 16 bases between them. CDR1 and CDR2 (germline): SGHAT, FQNNGV. CDR3 DNA: TGTGCCAGCAGCCCCTGGGCAGGTCGCATGAACACTGAAGCTTTCTTT. Amino acids: CASSPWAGRMNTEAFF.

This clonotype has at least ten counts. This rearrangement joins TRBV5-6 to TRBJ2-3; 7 nucleotides line up with TRBD2. This CDR3 contains 17 residues. Trimming took 2 bases from V and 0 from J; bases not matched to a gene: 9. Germline lookup yields CDR1 SGHDT and CDR2 YYEEEE. This CDR3 reads CASSFFLAASSTDTQYF. The CDR3 nucleotides are TGTGCCAGCAGCTTTTTCCTAGCGGCTTCTAGCACAGATACGCAGTATTTT.